A selection of T cell receptor beta chains follows, all from one sample in a study of identical twins. TCRdb re-derived calls from the 5' RACE reads in MiXCR, one entry per CDR3 protein. The repertoire holds 430,000 or so distinct CDR3 sequences, with about 24% as singletons. These data were also filed under a second study, of T cells expressing NK-cell markers.

Sample: CD4+ T cells sorted from blood. Receptors were obtained from a woman in her late teens or twenties in good health. CDR3s include the opening cysteine and the closing phenylalanine or tryptophan. D genes are given only for firm matches. Only part of the rows carry a size: once, few, many, or a class if the clone is expanded.

cdr3_nt | cdr3_aa | j_call | cdr3_length | v_call | d_call | clone_size
TGTGCCAGCAGCTTAGCCTTCAGTGAGCAGTTCTTC | CASSLAFSEQFF | TRBJ2-1 | 12 | TRBV11-2 | - | -
TGTGCCAGCGGTGACAGGCCTCTCTCTGGGGCCAACGTCCTGACTTTC | CASGDRPLSGANVLTF | TRBJ2-6 | 16 | TRBV28 | - | once
TGCGCCAGCAGCTTGGGCTTCGGACAGGGGACCTACGAGCAGTACTTC | CASSLGFGQGTYEQYF | TRBJ2-7 | 16 | TRBV5-1 | TRBD1 | few
TGTGCCAGCAGTTACGGGCTTACAGGGATAGGGGGCTACACCTTC | CASSYGLTGIGGYTF | TRBJ1-2 | 15 | TRBV6-5 | - | -
TGCAGCGTTTCGACAGGGGGCATGGGCGAGCAGTACTTC | CSVSTGGMGEQYF | TRBJ2-7 | 13 | TRBV29-1 | TRBD1 | few
TGCAGCACGCGGACTAGCGGGATCCCAAGCTCCTACAATGAGCAGTTCTTC | CSTRTSGIPSSYNEQFF | TRBJ2-1 | 17 | TRBV29-1 | TRBD2 | -
TGCAGTGCTAGGGGACAGCCAGATACGCAGTATTTT | CSARGQPDTQYF | TRBJ2-3 | 12 | TRBV20-1 | TRBD1 | few
TGCAGTGCTACAGAGACTAGCAATCAGCCCCAGCATTTT | CSATETSNQPQHF | TRBJ1-5 | 13 | TRBV20-1 | - | few
TGCGCCAGCAGCCTTCCCCTTCTCGGGGCCAACGTCCTGACTTTC | CASSLPLLGANVLTF | TRBJ2-6 | 15 | TRBV5-1 | - | -
TGTGCCAGCAGTGTTCCTAGCGGACCTTACACAGATACGCAGTATTTT | CASSVPSGPYTDTQYF | TRBJ2-3 | 16 | TRBV28 | TRBD2 | few
TGTGCCAGCAGCGGGGTCGGTCGGGTCACAGATACGCAGTATTTT | CASSGVGRVTDTQYF | TRBJ2-3 | 15 | TRBV7-9 | - | -
TGTGCCAGCAGTGAAGCGCGAGTAGCGCAAAGCGGGGAGCTGTTTTTT | CASSEARVAQSGELFF | TRBJ2-2 | 16 | TRBV2 | - | -
TGTGCCAGCTCACCGACCCCACCTCCCGGGGAGCTGTTTTTT | CASSPTPPPGELFF | TRBJ2-2 | 14 | TRBV18 | - | -
TGCGCCAGCGCCCTCGGTTCGTCGGGGGGTTACGAGCAGTACTTC | CASALGSSGGYEQYF | TRBJ2-7 | 15 | TRBV4-1 | TRBD2 | few
TGCAGTGCTAGGCTAGCGGGAGGGGTCAATGAGCAGTTCTTC | CSARLAGGVNEQFF | TRBJ2-1 | 14 | TRBV20-1 | TRBD2 | few
TGCAGTGCTAGAGATCCTAACTACAATGAGCAGTTCTTC | CSARDPNYNEQFF | TRBJ2-1 | 13 | TRBV20-1 | - | -
TGCGCCAGCAGCTTGGGCACCGGGGGGACAACAGATACGCAGTATTTT | CASSLGTGGTTDTQYF | TRBJ2-3 | 16 | TRBV5-1 | - | once
TGTGCCAGCAGCGCCGGGGGGCAAGAGACCCAGTACTTC | CASSAGGQETQYF | TRBJ2-5 | 13 | TRBV6-1 | TRBD2 | -